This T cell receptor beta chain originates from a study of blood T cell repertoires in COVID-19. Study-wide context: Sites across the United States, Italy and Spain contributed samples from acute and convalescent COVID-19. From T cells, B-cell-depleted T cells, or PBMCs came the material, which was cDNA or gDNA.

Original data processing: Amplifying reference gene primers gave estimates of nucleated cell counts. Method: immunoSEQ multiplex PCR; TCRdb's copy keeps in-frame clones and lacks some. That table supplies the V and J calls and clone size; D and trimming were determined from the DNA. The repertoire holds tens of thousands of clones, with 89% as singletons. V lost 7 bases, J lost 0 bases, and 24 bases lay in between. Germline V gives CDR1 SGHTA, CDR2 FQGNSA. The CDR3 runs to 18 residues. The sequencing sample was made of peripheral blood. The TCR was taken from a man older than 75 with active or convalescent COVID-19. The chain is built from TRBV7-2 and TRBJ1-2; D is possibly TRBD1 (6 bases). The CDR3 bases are TGTGCCAGCAACGTAGCCCCCGGACAGCCCGGGACTAACTATGGCTACACCTTC. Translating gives CASNVAPGQPGTNYGYTF.